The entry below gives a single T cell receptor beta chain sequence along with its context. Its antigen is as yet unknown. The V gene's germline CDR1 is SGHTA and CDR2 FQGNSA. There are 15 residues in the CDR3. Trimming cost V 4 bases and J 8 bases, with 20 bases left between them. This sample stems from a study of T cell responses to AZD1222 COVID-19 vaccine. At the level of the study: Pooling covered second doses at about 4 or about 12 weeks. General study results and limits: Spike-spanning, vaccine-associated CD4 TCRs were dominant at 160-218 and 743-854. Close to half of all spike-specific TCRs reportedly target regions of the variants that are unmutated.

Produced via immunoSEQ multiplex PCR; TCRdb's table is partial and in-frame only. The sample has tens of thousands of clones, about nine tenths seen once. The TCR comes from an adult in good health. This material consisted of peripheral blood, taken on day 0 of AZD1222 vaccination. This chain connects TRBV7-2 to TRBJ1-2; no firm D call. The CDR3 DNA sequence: TGTGCCAGCAGCTCTCGGCAGGCCTCGATCGTGGGCTACACCTTC. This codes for CASSSRQASIVGYTF.